The 11 T cell receptor beta chains below were found in one sample sequenced in a study of regulatory T cells in long-lasting Graves disease. With iRepertoire HTBI primers and Arm-PCR of CDR3 regions, TCR beta libraries were built. TCRdb re-derived calls from the multiplex PCR reads in MiXCR, one entry per CDR3 protein. The table shows roughly 500,000 distinct CDR3 sequences, with less than 15% occurring only once. Stated time point: newly diagnosed GD, antithyroid drugs for less than 3 months. The TCR library was made from RNA that had been extracted from PBMCs in TRIzol. The sample also formed part of further work on T cells in Graves' hyperthyroidism and ophthalmopathy.

This sample comprised peripheral blood mononuclear cells (PBMCs), obtained at new diagnosis, from a patient treated with antithyroid drugs. All receptors derive from a woman aged 50 to 65 with Graves disease.

This clonotype was observed a handful of times. The chain is built from TRBV20-1 and TRBJ2-7; 8 bases are a match to TRBD1. This CDR3 has 12 amino acids. CDR1 and CDR2 from the germline V gene are DFQATT and SNEGSKA (reference sequence). CDR3 protein: CSQSPGQELQYF. The DNA for the CDR3 is TGCAGCCAATCGCCGGGACAGGAGCTACAGTACTTC.

This clonotype appeared many times. The chain has TRBV3-1 and TRBJ1-6, with a weak D call TRBD1 (6 bases). Deletions cut 1 base from V and 10 bases from J, with 17 bases between. Germline CDR1 and CDR2: LGHDT and YNNKEL (reference sequence). The CDR3 spans 16 residues. CDR3 residues: CASSQGMSGGRSPLHF. In DNA form, the CDR3 reads TGTGCCAGCAGCCAAGGAATGAGTGGGGGCCGGTCACCCCTCCACTTT.

This clonotype was found a few times. The chain has TRBV11-2 and TRBJ1-1; the D is unclear. Germline CDR1 and CDR2: SGHAT and FQNNGV. The CDR3 runs 15 residues. V shed 2 bases and J shed 6 bases, with 16 bases lying between them. DNA for the CDR3: TGTGCCAGCAGCTTAAGTCTTCCTCGATACGCTGAAGCTTTCTTT. Protein: CASSLSLPRYAEAFF.

This clonotype was picked up a small number of times. The chain is built from TRBV19 and TRBJ2-7; 8 nucleotides match TRBD2. From germline, CDR1 is LNHDA and CDR2 SQIVND (reference sequence). The CDR3 sequence is 14 residues long. V shed 0 bases, J shed 4 bases, and the junction held 2 bases outside the gene matches. The chain's CDR3 is CASSIEAGGYEQYF. The CDR3 nucleotides read TGTGCCAGTAGTATAGAGGCGGGAGGATACGAGCAGTACTTC.

The rearrangement links TRBV10-1 to TRBJ2-3, with 14 bases identical to TRBD2. CDR1 and CDR2 (germline): WNHNN, SYGVQD (reference sequence). V shed 2 bases and J 2 bases; nucleotides not matched to a gene: 6. This CDR3 comprises 18 residues. CDR3 bases: TGCGCCAGCAGTGAGAGCGGGACTAGCGGGAGCCTCACAGATACGCAGTATTTT. Residues: CASSESGTSGSLTDTQYF.

The gene calls are TRBV30 and TRBJ2-7; D possibly matches TRBD1 or TRBD2 (5 bases each). There are 15 residues in the CDR3. Trimming removed 2 bases at V and 6 bases at J, with 20 bases between. Germline V lookup: CDR1 GTSNPN, CDR2 SVGIG (reference sequence). CDR3 in amino acids: CAWSIPGTYLGEQYF. The CDR3 DNA reads TGTGCCTGGAGTATCCCCGGGACGTACTTAGGCGAGCAGTACTTC.

The chain combines TRBV6-9 with TRBJ2-3; the D is unclear. Per germline, CDR1 MNHGY and CDR2 SVAAGI. This CDR3 is built from 11 residues. The ends were cut back, 1 base at V and 8 bases at J, with 4 bases in the middle. This chain's CDR3 is CASSYLGTQYF. The CDR3 DNA reads as TGTGCCAGCAGTTATTTGGGTACGCAGTATTTT.

The gene calls are TRBV6-4 and TRBJ1-6, with D possibly matching TRBD1 (5 bases). CDR3 length: 15 residues. The germline V gene has CDR1 MRHNA and CDR2 SNTAGT. CDR3 sequence: CPTKWGIKYNSPLHF. The CDR3 coding sequence is TGTCCCACTAAATGGGGGATAAAATATAATTCACCCCTCCACTTT.

The table lists this clonotype with many counts. CDR3 nucleotides: TGTGCCATCCGCCGGTCCCAGCTCCCCTACGAGCAGTACTTC. This sequence encodes CAIRRSQLPYEQYF. The rearrangement joins TRBV28 to TRBJ2-7, with unresolved D. Trimming took off 10 bases at V and 2 bases at J, with 18 bases between the two ends. This CDR3 is built from 14 residues. Germline V lookup: CDR1 MDHEN, CDR2 SYDVKM.

This clonotype was counted at least ten times. The chain carries TRBV28 and TRBJ2-2; D may be TRBD1 (5 bases). The CDR3 sequence is 14 residues long. Trimming cost V 6 bases and J 0 bases, with 8 bases left between them. Germline V gene data show CDR1 as MDHEN and CDR2 as SYDVKM. CDR3 sequence reads: CASRTAANTGELFF. The DNA for the CDR3 is TGTGCCAGCAGGACAGCCGCGAACACCGGGGAGCTGTTTTTT.

This chain links TRBV5-1 with TRBJ1-4, with a weak D call TRBD1 (5 bases). CDR3 length: 15 amino acids. Germline assignment: CDR1 SGHRS and CDR2 YFSETQ. Trimming removed 3 bases from V and 7 bases from J, with 16 bases in between. The CDR3 DNA sequence: TGCGCCAGCAGCTCTCCGGGCCCGGGGACTGAAAAACTGTTTTTT. Its translation: CASSSPGPGTEKLFF. Supplemented by reference TRBV5-1 and TRBJ1-4, the full variable domain reads KAGVTQTPRYLIKTRGQQVTLSCSPISGHRSVSWYQQTPGQGLQFLFEYFSETQRNKGNFPGRFSGRQFSNSRSEMNVSTLELGDSALYLCASSSPGPGTEKLFFGSGTQLSVL.